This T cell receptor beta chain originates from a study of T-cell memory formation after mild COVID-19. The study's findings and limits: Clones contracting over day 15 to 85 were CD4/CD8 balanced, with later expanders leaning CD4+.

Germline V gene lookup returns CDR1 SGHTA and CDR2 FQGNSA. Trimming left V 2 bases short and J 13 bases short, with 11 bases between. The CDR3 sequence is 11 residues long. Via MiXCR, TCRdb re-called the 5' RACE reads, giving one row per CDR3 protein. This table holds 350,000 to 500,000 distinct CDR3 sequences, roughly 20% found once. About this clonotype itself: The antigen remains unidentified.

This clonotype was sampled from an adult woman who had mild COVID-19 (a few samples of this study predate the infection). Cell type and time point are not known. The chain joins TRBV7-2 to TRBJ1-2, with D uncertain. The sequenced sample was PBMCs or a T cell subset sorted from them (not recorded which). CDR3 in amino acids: CASSLTALPTF. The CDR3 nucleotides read TGTGCCAGCAGCTTAACCGCCCTCCCCACCTTC. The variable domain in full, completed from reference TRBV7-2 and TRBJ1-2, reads GAGVSQSPSNKVTEKGKDVELRCDPISGHTALYWYRQSLGQGLEFLIYFQGNSAPDKSGLPSDRFSAERTGGSVSTLTIQRTQQEDSAVYLCASSLTALPTFGSGTRLTVV.